This T cell receptor beta chain was identified during a study of T cells expressing NK-cell markers. There are 15 residues in the CDR3. Germline V gene sequence: CDR1 SGHRS, CDR2 YFSETQ. TCR beta libraries carry UMIs added by 5'RACE template switching. TCRdb reprocessed the 5' RACE reads, with one entry per CDR3 protein and no DNA. The record lists 160,000 or so distinct CDR3 sequences, of which the ten most abundant hold 18%. The sequence derives from a woman aged 18-70 years in good health. Sequencing used blood T cells: a sorted CD56 or NKG2C T cell subset, CD4+ or CD8+ T cells, or bulk PBMC T cells (not recorded which). The chain is built from TRBV5-1 and TRBJ1-5; TCRdb designates TRBD1, a call that cannot be tested without DNA. The CDR3 sequence is CASSPGTDPNQPQHF.